This TCR beta chain was retrieved from a study of CD8 T cells in ankylosing spondylitis. The study's findings and limits: About 8 highly homologous variants made up a TCR beta motif that seemed to typify ankylosing spondylitis blood.

Per germline, CDR1 SQVTM and CDR2 ANQGSEA. This CDR3 is built from 17 residues. Losses at the gene ends were 5 bases for V and 5 bases for J; bases not matched to a gene: 17. Molecular-barcoded quantitative 5'-RACE produced these TCR beta libraries. TCRdb recomputed calls from the 5' RACE reads with MiXCR, one row per CDR3 protein. This table has hundreds of thousands of distinct CDR3 sequences, around 26% appearing once. Comment on this clonotype: Antigen: not known.

This sequence joins TRBV29-1 and TRBJ2-2; 7 positions match TRBD2. This receptor was taken from a male donor with ankylosing spondylitis. The sequenced sample consisted of blood, either unsorted or a sorted T cell fraction (not recorded which). The CDR3 loop reads CSVPRSPGGIGTGELFF. Written as DNA, the CDR3 is TGCAGCGTTCCCCGGTCCCCCGGGGGGATAGGGACCGGGGAGCTGTTTTTT.